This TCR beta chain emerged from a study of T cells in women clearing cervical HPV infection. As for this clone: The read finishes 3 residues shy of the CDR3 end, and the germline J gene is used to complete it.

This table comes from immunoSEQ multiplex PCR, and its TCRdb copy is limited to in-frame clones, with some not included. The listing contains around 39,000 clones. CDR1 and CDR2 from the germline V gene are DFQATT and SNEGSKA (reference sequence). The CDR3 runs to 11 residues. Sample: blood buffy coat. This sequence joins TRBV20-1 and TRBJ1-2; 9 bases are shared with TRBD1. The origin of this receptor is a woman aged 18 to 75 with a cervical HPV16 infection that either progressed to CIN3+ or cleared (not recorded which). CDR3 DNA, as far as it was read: TGCAGTGCGGGACAGGGAGGAGGC. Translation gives CSAGQGGG. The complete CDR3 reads CSAGQGGGYTF.